Each of the 17 T cell receptor beta chains below was sequenced from the same sample in a study of T cells of healthy individuals. Each CDR3 protein gets one entry after TCRdb re-called the 5' RACE reads with MiXCR. This table has 95,000 to 100,000 distinct CDR3 sequences, approximately 15% appearing once. These receptor sequences come from a human donor in good health.

This clonotype showed up just a few times. J is TRBJ1-6 and V is TRBV20-1; 7 bases fit TRBD1. Trimming at V came to 0 bases and at J to 14 bases, leaving 4 bases not matched to a gene. This CDR3 is built from 12 residues. The germline V gene has CDR1 DFQATT and CDR2 SNEGSKA (reference sequence). The CDR3 DNA follows: TGCAGTGCTAGAGAAGGGGGCAGGTCCCTCCACTTT. This encodes CSAREGGRSLHF.

This clonotype was seen repeatedly, ten times or more. The gene calls are TRBV5-5 and TRBJ1-6, with 12 bases that match TRBD1. The CDR3 contains 14 residues. Germline values: CDR1 SGHKS, CDR2 YYEKEE (reference sequence). The V segment lost 3 bases and the J segment 10 bases; nucleotides outside the gene matches: 2. CDR3 in amino acids: CASSSGTGGSPLHF. As DNA, the CDR3 is TGTGCCAGCAGCTCCGGGACAGGGGGCTCACCCCTCCACTTT.

The chain uses TRBV29-1 and TRBJ2-3; maybe TRBD1 (5 bases). Germline CDR1 SQVTM, CDR2 ANQGSEA. The CDR3 consists of 14 residues. The V end lost 4 bases, the J end lost 3 bases, and 14 bases lay between the germline ends. The CDR3, as DNA: TGCAGCGTTGGGGTCAGGGTGGGGACAGATACGCAGTATTTT. Encoded protein: CSVGVRVGTDTQYF.

This clonotype has a handful of counts. The rearrangement uses TRBV6-2 or TRBV6-3 and TRBJ2-3; 9 nucleotides match TRBD2. CDR1 MNHEY and CDR2 SVGEGT come from the germline V gene. V dropped 6 bases and J dropped 0; count of bases not matched to a gene: 7. The CDR3 loop spans 16 amino acids. CDR3 region: CASSLAGTYSTDTQYF. Here the CDR3 DNA reads TGTGCCAGCAGCCTAGCGGGGACCTACAGCACAGATACGCAGTATTTT.

This clonotype appeared a few times. The genes are TRBV2 and TRBJ2-1; 8 bases map to TRBD1. Germline V gives CDR1 SNHLY, CDR2 FYNNEI. The CDR3 runs to 13 residues. Germline trimming cut 10 bases from V and 4 bases from J; bases unmatched to any gene: 6. Here the CDR3 DNA reads TGTGCCACAGGGGGCGGGATTTACAATGAGCAGTTCTTC. Translated: CATGGGIYNEQFF.

This clonotype was recorded at least ten times. This sequence joins TRBV18 and TRBJ2-3; maybe TRBD1 (5 bases). Germline V gene lookup returns CDR1 KGHSH and CDR2 LQKENI. CDR3 length: 17 amino acids. V was cut by 0 bases and J by 0 bases, with 13 bases left in between. The CDR3 nucleotides read TGTGCCAGCTCACCACCGGAACCGGACAAAAGCACAGATACGCAGTATTTT. This gives the protein CASSPPEPDKSTDTQYF. Together with reference TRBV18 and TRBJ2-3, the CDR3 gives the full variable domain: NAGVMQNPRHLVRRRGQEARLRCSPMKGHSHVYWYRQLPEEGLKFMVYLQKENIIDESGMPKERFSAEFPKEGPSILRIQQVVRGDSAAYFCASSPPEPDKSTDTQYFGPGTRLTVL.

This clonotype appeared many times. The chain combines TRBV29-1 with TRBJ2-5; D uncertain. Per the germline V gene, CDR1 is SQVTM and CDR2 is ANQGSEA. This CDR3 is built from 12 residues. Trimming removed 3 bases from V and 1 base from J, with 6 bases in between. CDR3 region: CSVEVVQETQYF. The CDR3 DNA reads TGCAGCGTTGAGGTAGTCCAAGAGACCCAGTACTTC.

This clonotype was detected a few times. The chain uses TRBV6-5 and TRBJ2-5, with TRBD1 identical over 9 bases. Germline V gene lookup returns CDR1 MNHEY and CDR2 SVGAGI. V lost 6 bases to trimming and J lost 5 bases; unmatched junction nucleotides: 10. The CDR3 contains 15 residues. The CDR3 is CASRRTGDPGETQYF. The CDR3 DNA reads TGTGCCAGCAGAAGGACAGGGGACCCGGGGGAGACCCAGTACTTC.

This clonotype was observed many times. The V call is TRBV10-3, the J call TRBJ1-5; TRBD1 aligns across 8 bases. V dropped 0 bases and J dropped 0; count of bases not matched to a gene: 7. The CDR3 covers 18 residues. Germline V lookup: CDR1 ENHRY, CDR2 SYGVKD. For the CDR3, the DNA is TGTGCCATCAGTGAGTCGTGGCAGGGGGCGGGTAGCAATCAGCCCCAGCATTTT. This translates into CAISESWQGAGSNQPQHF.

V is TRBV6-5 and J is TRBJ2-3; no firm D call. Germline CDR1 reads MNHEY; CDR2 reads SVGAGI. The CDR3 loop spans 12 amino acids. V lost 5 bases to trimming and J lost 4 bases, with 7 bases between them. The CDR3 reads CASSQFPDTQYF. The CDR3 nucleotides are TGTGCCAGCAGTCAATTCCCAGATACGCAGTATTTT.

This clonotype was observed at least ten times. CDR3 residues: CASSYGRGAYEQYF. DNA for the CDR3: TGTGCCAGCAGTTACGGGCGGGGAGCCTACGAGCAGTACTTC. This sequence joins TRBV6-6 and TRBJ2-7, with D tentatively TRBD2 (6 bases). Germline loops: CDR1 MNHNY, CDR2 SVGAGI (reference sequence). V was shortened by 2 bases and J by 2 bases, with 10 bases between the two germline ends. The CDR3 contains 14 residues.

On this clonotype itself: At one of its ends the junction is not consistent with the germline gene, which may arise from a read error. The chain joins TRBV20-1 to TRBJ2-1; 15 bases line up with TRBD2. The CDR3 loop spans 15 amino acids. The germline CDR1 and CDR2 sequences are DFQATT and SNEGSKA (reference sequence). DNA of the CDR3: TGCAGTGCTAGTGGGACTAGCGGGAGGATCAATGAGCAGTTCTTT. It translates to CSASGTSGRINEQFF.

The rearrangement links TRBV9 to TRBJ2-1; tentatively, D is TRBD1 or TRBD2 (5 bases each). Germline V CDR1 and CDR2: SGDLS, YYNGEE. CDR3 length: 16 amino acids. V lost 2 bases, J lost 2 bases, and 14 bases lay in between. CDR3 protein: CASSVRDPVTYNEQFF. The DNA for the CDR3 is TGTGCCAGCAGCGTCCGGGACCCCGTGACCTACAATGAGCAGTTCTTC.

This rearrangement joins TRBV20-1 to TRBJ1-2; D remains ambiguous. The CDR3 loop spans 13 amino acids. Looked up from germline, CDR1 is DFQATT and CDR2 is SNEGSKA (reference sequence). V was cut by 6 bases and J by 8 bases, with 19 bases left in between. The CDR3 loop is CSAPPRPSVGYTF. For the CDR3, the DNA is TGCAGTGCCCCCCCGAGGCCGTCGGTAGGCTACACCTTC.

V usage is TRBV5-1 and J usage is TRBJ2-1; D is uncertain. V gave up 4 bases and J gave up 7 bases, with 9 bases separating them. The CDR3 is 12 residues long. Germline lookup yields CDR1 SGHRS and CDR2 YFSETQ. The CDR3, as DNA: TGCGCCAGCAGCATACAAGCTAATGAGCAGTTCTTC. It is translated as CASSIQANEQFF.

This clonotype has a count of ten or more. The chain uses TRBV7-2 and TRBJ2-5; no clear D. The V gene lost 2 bases and the J gene lost 5 bases, with 9 bases spanning the gap. Germline assignment: CDR1 SGHTA and CDR2 FQGNSA. The CDR3 spans 13 residues. CDR3 coding DNA: TGTGCCAGCAGCTTAATTGAGTCTGAGACCCAGTACTTC. Its translation: CASSLIESETQYF.

This clonotype was seen a handful of times. This chain links TRBV2 with TRBJ2-2; possible D gene TRBD1, 5 bases. Germline lookup yields CDR1 SNHLY and CDR2 FYNNEI. This CDR3 contains 14 residues. Trimming left V 3 bases short and J 1 base short, with 6 bases between. The CDR3 nucleotides are TGTGCCAGCAGTGATGACAGGAACACCGGGGAGCTGTTTTTT. This sequence encodes CASSDDRNTGELFF. The whole variable domain, filled in from reference TRBV2 and TRBJ2-2, reads EPEVTQTPSHQVTQMGQEVILRCVPISNHLYFYWYRQILGQKVEFLVSFYNNEISEKSEIFDDQFSVERPDGSNFTLKIRSTKLEDSAMYFCASSDDRNTGELFFGEGSRLTVL.